Presented here are 25 T cell receptor beta chains from one specimen sequenced in a study of T cells in Graves' hyperthyroidism and ophthalmopathy. Amplification of TCR beta CDR3 regions was performed using RNA transcripts as template. When the TCR CDR3 underwent first-round RT-PCR, the HTBI primer set was used. TCRdb reanalysed the multiplex PCR reads using MiXCR and keeps one entry per CDR3 protein. The sample holds about 540,000 distinct CDR3 sequences, about 45% seen once. Sequenced input: peripheral blood or thyroid tissue (not recorded which). All receptors come from a woman aged 18-35 years with Graves' hyperthyroidism.

This clonotype appeared many times. The chain joins TRBV5-6 to TRBJ2-3; no clear D. V was cut by 2 bases and J by 8 bases, with 6 bases left in between. Germline loops: CDR1 SGHDT, CDR2 YYEEEE. The CDR3 runs to 11 residues. As DNA, the CDR3 is TGTGCCAGCAGCTTTAGTGGTACGCAGTATTTT. As protein: CASSFSGTQYF.

This clonotype was observed a handful of times. This chain uses TRBV15 with TRBJ1-2; perhaps TRBD1 as D (6 bases). The length of the CDR3 is 13 residues. Deletions cut 0 bases from V and 7 bases from J, with 9 bases between. Germline lookup yields CDR1 LNHNV and CDR2 YYDKDF (reference sequence). This chain's CDR3 is CATSRDPGAGYTF. CDR3 bases: TGTGCCACCAGCAGAGATCCGGGGGCTGGCTACACCTTC.

This clonotype has at least ten counts. J is TRBJ2-7 and V is TRBV20-1; D is ambiguous. Trimming stripped 1 base from V and 6 bases from J, with 7 bases between. Germline V gene lookup returns CDR1 DFQATT and CDR2 SNEGSKA (reference sequence). The length of the CDR3 is 11 residues. Written as DNA, the CDR3 is TGCAGTGCTAGAGGCCCCAGCGAGCAGTACTTC. The encoded protein is CSARGPSEQYF.

The V gene is TRBV29-1, the J gene TRBJ2-6; 7 bases agree with TRBD1. Looked up from germline, CDR1 is SQVTM and CDR2 is ANQGSEA. This CDR3 has 16 amino acids. Trimming cost V 7 bases and J 4 bases; bases outside gene matches: 13. The chain's CDR3 is CSARQGFSLGANVLTF. The CDR3, as DNA: TGCAGCGCTAGACAGGGTTTCTCTCTGGGGGCCAACGTCCTGACTTTC.

This clonotype was counted many times. This rearrangement joins TRBV7-3 to TRBJ2-7, with D maybe TRBD1 (5 bases). This CDR3 region has 15 residues. Germline-derived CDR1 and CDR2 are SGHTA and FQGTGA. Deletions cut 1 base from V and 3 bases from J, with 13 bases between. CDR3 amino acids: CASSLRDGDSYEQYF. CDR3 in DNA: TGTGCCAGCAGCTTAAGGGATGGCGACAGCTACGAGCAGTACTTC.

This clonotype was counted many times. J is TRBJ2-2 and V is TRBV6-6, with D possibly called TRBD1 or TRBD2 (5 bases each). V shed 0 bases and J shed 7 bases, with 15 bases lying between them. The germline gives CDR1 MNHNY, CDR2 SVGAGI (reference sequence). CDR3 size: 16 residues. The CDR3 nucleotides read TGTGCCAGCAGTTACTCGAGGGGAACCAGCAACGGGGAGCTGTTTTTT. Protein sequence: CASSYSRGTSNGELFF.

This clonotype has ten or more counts. The chain employs TRBV6-5 and TRBJ2-2; 8 positions match TRBD2. Trimming removed 0 bases from V and 7 bases from J; junction bases left unmatched: 4. CDR3 length: 15 amino acids. The germline V gene encodes CDR1 MNHEY and CDR2 SVGAGI. The CDR3, as DNA: TGTGCCAGCAGTTACTCGACGCGGGAGGTCGGGGAGCTGTTTTTT. Protein sequence: CASSYSTREVGELFF.

The chain uses TRBV5-1 and TRBJ2-7, with D tentatively TRBD2 (5 bases). In germline, CDR1 is SGHRS, CDR2 YFSETQ. The CDR3 has 14 residues. Trimming left V 0 bases short and J 4 bases short, with 11 bases between. The CDR3 sequence is CASSLAGRGYEQYF. In nucleotides, the CDR3 is TGCGCCAGCAGCTTGGCTGGTCGAGGGTACGAGCAGTACTTC. Full variable domain (missing parts from reference TRBV5-1 and TRBJ2-7): KAGVTQTPRYLIKTRGQQVTLSCSPISGHRSVSWYQQTPGQGLQFLFEYFSETQRNKGNFPGRFSGRQFSNSRSEMNVSTLELGDSALYLCASSLAGRGYEQYFGPGTRLTVT.

The chain recombines TRBV7-2 with TRBJ2-7, with 9 bases matching TRBD1. V dropped 5 bases and J dropped 9; count of bases not matched to a gene: 8. The CDR3 totals 13 residues. From germline, CDR1 is SGHTA and CDR2 FQGNSA. The CDR3 region has the DNA TGTGCCAGCAGCGTCCGGGACAGGGCCGGGCAGTACTTC. It specifies CASSVRDRAGQYF.

The sample holds many counts of this clonotype. The rearrangement uses TRBV2 and TRBJ1-4; 9 bases are a match to TRBD1. V was pared by 1 base and J by 7 bases, with 1 base of the junction left unmatched. Germline lookup yields CDR1 SNHLY and CDR2 FYNNEI. This CDR3 is built from 14 residues. This CDR3 reads CASSEDRGPEKLFF. The DNA for the CDR3 is TGTGCCAGCAGTGAAGACAGGGGGCCTGAAAAACTGTTTTTT.

The chain couples TRBV7-8 to TRBJ2-7; the match to TRBD2 covers 10 bases. The CDR3 extends over 16 amino acids. Looked up from germline, CDR1 is SGHVS and CDR2 is FQNEAQ. V was pared by 0 bases and J by 3 bases, with 5 bases of the junction left unmatched. The CDR3 region is CASSLAWSGRDYEQYF. As DNA, the CDR3 is TGTGCCAGCAGCTTAGCGTGGAGCGGGAGGGACTACGAGCAGTACTTC.

In this sample, this clonotype turned up many times. J is TRBJ2-7 and V is TRBV29-1; the D call may be TRBD1 or TRBD2 (5 bases each). There are 13 residues in the CDR3. Looked up from germline, CDR1 is SQVTM and CDR2 is ANQGSEA. V was shortened by 7 bases and J by 9 bases, with 22 bases between the two germline ends. The CDR3 sequence is CSANTGTKQGQYF. The CDR3 coding sequence is TGCAGCGCCAACACCGGGACGAAGCAGGGGCAGTACTTC.

The V and J genes are TRBV7-3 and TRBJ2-1; D might be TRBD2 (7 bases). CDR3 length: 15 residues. From germline, CDR1 is SGHTA and CDR2 FQGTGA. Trimming shortened V by 4 bases and J by 5 bases, and 15 bases separated the two germline ends. The CDR3 DNA sequence: TGTGCCAGCAGCTCCTGGGGGGGCGATAACAATGAGCAGTTCTTC. Its protein is CASSSWGGDNNEQFF. Looking up the rest from reference TRBV7-3 and TRBJ2-1 gives the full variable domain: GAGVSQTPSNKVTEKGKYVELRCDPISGHTALYWYRQSLGQGPEFLIYFQGTGAADDSGLPNDRFFAVRPEGSVSTLKIQRTERGDSAVYLCASSSWGGDNNEQFFGPGTRLTVL.

This clonotype has ten or more counts. The CDR3, as DNA: TGTGCCAGCTTTCAGACGGGGACTGAAGCTTTCTTT. This gives the protein CASFQTGTEAFF. V and J are TRBV7-9 and TRBJ1-1; D call uncertain. Germline V gene sequence: CDR1 SEHNR, CDR2 FQNEAQ (reference sequence). This CDR3 has 12 residues. V was pared by 8 bases and J by 5 bases, with 12 bases between.

This clonotype was seen repeatedly, ten times or more. The chain links TRBV10-3 to TRBJ2-6; D ambiguous. Germline CDR1 and CDR2: ENHRY and SYGVKD. Trimming took off 6 bases at V and 4 bases at J, with 10 bases between the two ends. There are 14 residues in the CDR3. The CDR3 coding sequence is TGTGCCATCAGAGGGCTCTCCGGGGCCAACGTCCTGACTTTC. Residues: CAIRGLSGANVLTF.

This clonotype was picked up many times. The V gene is TRBV6-5, the J gene TRBJ2-2; 9 positions match TRBD1. CDR3 length: 13 residues. Trimming took 6 bases from V and 6 from J; bases not matched to a gene: 2. The germline V gene encodes CDR1 MNHEY and CDR2 SVGAGI. The chain's CDR3 is CASRRQGAGELFF. In DNA, the CDR3 is TGTGCCAGCAGACGACAGGGGGCCGGGGAGCTGTTTTTT.

This clonotype was recorded at least ten times. The chain combines TRBV13 with TRBJ2-5; 7 bases fit TRBD1. The junction had 3 bases not matched to a gene; V was cut back by 0 bases and J by 2 bases. Germline CDR1 and CDR2: PRHDT and FYEKMQ (reference sequence). The CDR3 runs to 15 residues. CDR3: CASSLGRDSQETQYF. The CDR3 nucleotides read TGTGCCAGCAGCTTAGGACGGGACAGTCAAGAGACCCAGTACTTC.

The J gene is TRBJ2-7, the V gene TRBV19; 8 nucleotides match TRBD2. Losses at the gene ends were 2 bases for V and 5 bases for J; bases not matched to a gene: 5. The germline CDR1 and CDR2 sequences are LNHDA and SQIVND (reference sequence). The CDR3 has 14 amino acids. This CDR3 is CASSISGRSNEQYF. The CDR3 region has the DNA TGTGCCAGTAGTATAAGCGGGAGAAGCAACGAGCAGTACTTC.

The chain links TRBV18 to TRBJ2-7, with 12 nucleotides matching TRBD2. Germline V CDR1 and CDR2: KGHSH, LQKENI. The CDR3 is 16 residues long. Germline trimming cut 4 bases from V and 0 bases from J; bases unmatched to any gene: 4. The CDR3 DNA follows: TGTGCCAGCTCACGGACTAGCGGGGCTAGCTCCTACGAGCAGTACTTC. Its protein product is CASSRTSGASSYEQYF.

Worth noting for this clonotype: A much larger clonotype is one base distant, so this may be a read error. The gene calls are TRBV5-5 and TRBJ2-2; 8 positions match TRBD1. The length of the CDR3 is 19 residues. Germline V gives CDR1 SGHKS, CDR2 YYEKEE (reference sequence). CDR3 protein: CASSLDLFDRGGNTGGLFF. In DNA form, the CDR3 reads TGTGCCAGCAGCTTGGACCTTTTCGACAGGGGAGGAAACACCGGGGGGCTGTTTTTT.

There are many counts of this clonotype. CDR3 amino acids: CASSFYINQPQHF. The CDR3 DNA is TGTGCCAGCAGTTTTTATATCAATCAGCCCCAGCATTTT. This chain links TRBV12-3 or TRBV12-4 with TRBJ1-5; D remains unclear. The CDR3 consists of 13 residues. V was clipped by 3 bases and J by 3 bases, with 6 bases between them.

This clonotype was observed once. The chain couples TRBV2 to TRBJ2-5, with 7 bases aligning to TRBD2. V dropped 4 bases and J dropped 7; count of bases not matched to a gene: 9. CDR1 is SNHLY, CDR2 FYNNEI, per germline. This CDR3 is built from 14 residues. CDR3 in amino acids: CASSGVTAGLTQYF. CDR3 DNA: TGTGCCAGCAGTGGGGTTACAGCGGGATTGACCCAGTACTTC.

There are a few counts of this clonotype. The V and J genes are TRBV15 and TRBJ2-7; D remains ambiguous. The CDR3 runs to 13 residues. Per germline, CDR1 LNHNV and CDR2 YYDKDF (reference sequence). Trimming took 1 base from V and 1 from J, leaving 5 bases between them. The CDR3 reads CATSRVGSYEQYF. CDR3 coding DNA: TGTGCCACCAGCAGAGTGGGGTCCTACGAGCAGTACTTC.

This chain uses TRBV29-1 with TRBJ2-1; tentatively, D is TRBD2 (6 bases). Germline values: CDR1 SQVTM, CDR2 ANQGSEA. This CDR3 is 15 amino acids long. V shed 2 bases and J shed 0 bases, with 11 bases lying between them. The CDR3 region has the DNA TGCAGCGTTGAAACGGCGGGGAGCTCCTACAATGAGCAGTTCTTC. Translating gives CSVETAGSSYNEQFF.

At least ten counts were recorded for this clonotype. The gene calls are TRBV3-1 and TRBJ2-6; D assignment may be TRBD1 or TRBD2 (5 bases each). Germline CDR1 reads LGHDT; CDR2 reads YNNKEL (reference sequence). V lost 5 bases and J lost 0, with 17 bases in between. CDR3 length: 18 residues. CDR3 loop: CASSAGTAAFSGANVLTF. The DNA for the CDR3 is TGTGCCAGCAGCGCCGGGACGGCCGCTTTCTCTGGGGCCAACGTCCTGACTTTC.